The entry below describes one T cell receptor (beta chain). Data came from immunoSEQ multiplex PCR; TCRdb stores just in-frame clones and leaves some out. There are roughly 2.5 million clones in the sample; 90% to 95% occur only once, and about 0.13% lies in the top ten. Per germline, CDR1 MDHEN and CDR2 SYDVKM. With 8 bases clipped from V and 6 bases from J, the junction kept 13 bases outside the gene matches. The CDR3 covers 16 residues. These data are taken from a study of shared clonotypes between healthy human individuals. Background on the study: A couple of female and a few male donors aged 18 to 49 were enrolled.

Sequenced material: naive CD4+ T cells sorted from blood. The sample's subset: CD45RA+ positively selected. V gene TRBV28 combines with J gene TRBJ1-5; 10 bases line up with TRBD1. The source is a man between 18 and 29 years old in good health. The CDR3 DNA follows: TGTGCCAGCGTAACCGGGACAGGGGAAGTTGGTCAGCCCCAGCATTTT. Its protein is CASVTGTGEVGQPQHF.